These T cell receptor beta chains were read from a single sample in a study of OX40 agonist ivuxolimab in advanced cancers. Generated by immunoSEQ multiplex PCR, the TCRdb table keeps only in-frame clones and is missing some. The profile shows some 82,000 clones, roughly 94% of them singletons. Specimen: CD4+ or CD8+ T cells sorted from blood, collected in a trial of the OX40 agonist ivuxolimab. These receptors all stem from an adult with an advanced solid tumor such as melanoma, head and neck, liver or kidney cancer. Each CDR3 is given with its conserved first and last residue. Each record gives: CDR3 protein, CDR3 DNA, J gene, clone size, V gene, D gene. D genes are given only for firm matches. Clone size appears in some rows only: once, few, many, or a class for an expanded clone.

CDR3 protein: CASSHRDYEQYF
CDR3 DNA: TGTGCCAGCAGTCACAGGGACTACGAGCAGTACTTC
J gene: TRBJ2-7
clone size: -
V gene: TRBV5-6
D gene: -

CDR3 protein: CASSSYTDTQYF
CDR3 DNA: TGTGCCAGCAGTTCTTACACAGATACGCAGTATTTT
J gene: TRBJ2-3
clone size: -
V gene: TRBV7-9
D gene: -

CDR3 protein: CATLRTGGDTEAFF
CDR3 DNA: TGTGCCACCCTGCGGACAGGGGGTGACACTGAAGCTTTCTTT
J gene: TRBJ1-1
clone size: -
V gene: TRBV10-3
D gene: TRBD1

CDR3 protein: CASSSPGQFYEQYF
CDR3 DNA: TGTGCCAGTAGTAGCCCGGGACAGTTCTACGAGCAGTACTTC
J gene: TRBJ2-7
clone size: -
V gene: TRBV19
D gene: TRBD1

CDR3 protein: CASSQAAGRNEKLFF
CDR3 DNA: TGCGCCAGCAGCCAGGCAGCAGGGAGGAATGAAAAACTGTTTTTT
J gene: TRBJ1-4
clone size: once
V gene: TRBV4-3
D gene: -

CDR3 protein: CASSSGQDLMNTEAFF
CDR3 DNA: TGTGCCAGCAGTTCCGGACAGGATCTCATGAACACTGAAGCTTTCTTT
J gene: TRBJ1-1
clone size: -
V gene: TRBV6-5
D gene: TRBD1

CDR3 protein: CASSTTQVLEYEQYF
CDR3 DNA: TGTGCCAGCAGTACGACACAGGTACTAGAATACGAGCAGTACTTC
J gene: TRBJ2-7
clone size: -
V gene: TRBV27
D gene: -

CDR3 protein: CASSLGRTGELFF
CDR3 DNA: TGTGCCAGCAGCTTGGGGCGTACTGGGGAGCTGTTTTTT
J gene: TRBJ2-2
clone size: -
V gene: TRBV5-4
D gene: -

CDR3 protein: CASSTTRSYEQYF
CDR3 DNA: TGTGCCAGCAGTACGACTAGATCCTACGAGCAGTACTTC
J gene: TRBJ2-7
clone size: few
V gene: TRBV6-6
D gene: -

CDR3 protein: CASSAGLAGVEQYF
CDR3 DNA: TGTGCCAGCAGCGCGGGACTAGCAGGCGTCGAGCAGTACTTC
J gene: TRBJ2-7
clone size: -
V gene: TRBV9
D gene: TRBD2

CDR3 protein: CASSRGGLAGGPQETQYF
CDR3 DNA: TGTGCCAGCAGTAGGGGAGGTTTAGCGGGAGGCCCGCAAGAGACCCAGTACTTC
J gene: TRBJ2-5
clone size: -
V gene: TRBV2
D gene: TRBD2

CDR3 protein: CASMEDPPYNEQFF
CDR3 DNA: TGTGCCAGTATGGAGGACCCCCCCTACAATGAGCAGTTCTTC
J gene: TRBJ2-1
clone size: -
V gene: TRBV19
D gene: -

CDR3 protein: CASTLNSNQPQHF
CDR3 DNA: TGTGCCAGCACTCTAAATAGCAATCAGCCCCAGCATTTT
J gene: TRBJ1-5
clone size: -
V gene: TRBV6-1
D gene: -

CDR3 protein: CASSPPGRELFF
CDR3 DNA: TGTGCCAGCAGCCCCCCCGGGAGGGAGCTGTTTTTT
J gene: TRBJ2-2
clone size: -
V gene: TRBV9
D gene: -